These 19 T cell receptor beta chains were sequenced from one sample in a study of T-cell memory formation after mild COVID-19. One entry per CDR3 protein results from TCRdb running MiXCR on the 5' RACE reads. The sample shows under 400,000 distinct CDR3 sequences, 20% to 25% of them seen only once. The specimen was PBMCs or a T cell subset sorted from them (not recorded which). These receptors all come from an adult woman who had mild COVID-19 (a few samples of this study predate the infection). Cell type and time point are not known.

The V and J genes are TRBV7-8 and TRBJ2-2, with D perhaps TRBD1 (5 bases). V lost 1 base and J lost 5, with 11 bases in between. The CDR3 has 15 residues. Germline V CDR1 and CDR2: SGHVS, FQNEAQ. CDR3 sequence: CASSLDQGRTGELFF. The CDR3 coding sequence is TGTGCCAGCAGCTTAGACCAGGGCAGAACCGGGGAGCTGTTTTTT.

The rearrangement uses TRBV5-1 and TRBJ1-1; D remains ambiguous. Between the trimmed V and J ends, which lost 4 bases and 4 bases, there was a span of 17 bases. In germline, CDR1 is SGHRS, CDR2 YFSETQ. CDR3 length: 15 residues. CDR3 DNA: TGCGCCAGCAGCCCAATACAGCTTCGGGGCACTGAAGCTTTCTTT. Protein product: CASSPIQLRGTEAFF.

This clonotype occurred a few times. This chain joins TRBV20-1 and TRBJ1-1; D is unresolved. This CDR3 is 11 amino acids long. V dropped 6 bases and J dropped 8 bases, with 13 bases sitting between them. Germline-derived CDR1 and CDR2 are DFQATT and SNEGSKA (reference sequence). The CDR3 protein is CSAGRSDEAFF. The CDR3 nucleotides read TGCAGTGCCGGGAGATCGGACGAAGCTTTCTTT.

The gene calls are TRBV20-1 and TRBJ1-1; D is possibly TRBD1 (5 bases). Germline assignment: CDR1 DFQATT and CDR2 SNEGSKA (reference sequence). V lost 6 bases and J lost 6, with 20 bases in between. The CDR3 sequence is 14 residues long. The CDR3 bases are TGCAGTGCGAACTCGTGGGAACAGGAGGCTGAAGCTTTCTTT. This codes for CSANSWEQEAEAFF.

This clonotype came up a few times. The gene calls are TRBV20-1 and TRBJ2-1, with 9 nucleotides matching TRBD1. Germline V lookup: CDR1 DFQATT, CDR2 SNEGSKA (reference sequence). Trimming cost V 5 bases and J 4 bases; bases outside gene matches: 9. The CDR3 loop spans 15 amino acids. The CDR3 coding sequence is TGCAGTGCTCACGGGACAGGGAAAACTTACAATGAGCAGTTCTTC. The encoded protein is CSAHGTGKTYNEQFF.

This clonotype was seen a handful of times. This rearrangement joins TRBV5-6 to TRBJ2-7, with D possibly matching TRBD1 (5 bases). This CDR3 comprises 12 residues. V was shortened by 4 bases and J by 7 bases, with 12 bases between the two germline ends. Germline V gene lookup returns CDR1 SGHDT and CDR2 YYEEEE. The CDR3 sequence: CASSPDTTEQYF. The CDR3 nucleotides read TGTGCCAGCAGCCCGGACACCACAGAGCAGTACTTC. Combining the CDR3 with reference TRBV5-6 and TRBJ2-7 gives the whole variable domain DAGVTQSPTHLIKTRGQQVTLRCSPKSGHDTVSWYQQALGQGPQFIFQYYEEEERQRGNFPDRFSGHQFPNYSSELNVNALLLGDSALYLCASSPDTTEQYFGPGTRLTVT.

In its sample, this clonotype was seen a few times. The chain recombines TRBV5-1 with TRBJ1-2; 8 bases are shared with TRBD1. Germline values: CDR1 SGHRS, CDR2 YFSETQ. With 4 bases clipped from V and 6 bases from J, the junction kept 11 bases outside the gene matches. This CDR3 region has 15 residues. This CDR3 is CASSTNSGTGDGYTF. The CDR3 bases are TGCGCCAGCAGCACGAATAGCGGGACAGGCGATGGCTACACCTTC.

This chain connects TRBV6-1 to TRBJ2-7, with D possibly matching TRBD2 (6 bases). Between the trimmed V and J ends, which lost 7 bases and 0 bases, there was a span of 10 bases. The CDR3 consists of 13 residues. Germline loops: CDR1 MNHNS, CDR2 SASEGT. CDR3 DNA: TGTGCCAGCACCGGGCGGGGCTCCTACGAGCAGTACTTC. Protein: CASTGRGSYEQYF.

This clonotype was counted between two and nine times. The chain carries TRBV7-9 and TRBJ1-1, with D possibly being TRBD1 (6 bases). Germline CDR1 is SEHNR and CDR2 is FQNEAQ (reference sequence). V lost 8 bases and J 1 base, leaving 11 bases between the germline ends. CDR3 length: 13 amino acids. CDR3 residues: CASSGRGNTEAFF. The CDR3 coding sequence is TGTGCCAGCTCGGGCAGGGGGAACACTGAAGCTTTCTTT.

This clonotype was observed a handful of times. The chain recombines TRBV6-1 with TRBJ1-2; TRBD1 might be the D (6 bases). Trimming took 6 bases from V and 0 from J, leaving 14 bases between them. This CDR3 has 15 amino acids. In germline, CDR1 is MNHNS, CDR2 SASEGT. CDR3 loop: CASSQGQAANYGYTF. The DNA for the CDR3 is TGTGCCAGCAGCCAGGGACAAGCCGCTAACTATGGCTACACCTTC.

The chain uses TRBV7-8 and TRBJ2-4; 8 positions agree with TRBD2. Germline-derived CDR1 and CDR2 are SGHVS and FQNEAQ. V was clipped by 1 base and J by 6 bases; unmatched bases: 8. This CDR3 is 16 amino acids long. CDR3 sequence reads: CASSLVGGLAGNIQYF. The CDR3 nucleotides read TGTGCCAGCAGCTTAGTGGGAGGGCTAGCGGGAAACATTCAGTACTTC. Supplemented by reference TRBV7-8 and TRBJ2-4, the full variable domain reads GAGVSQSPRYKVAKRGQDVALRCDPISGHVSLFWYQQALGQGPEFLTYFQNEAQLDKSGLPSDRFFAERPEGSVSTLKIQRTQQEDSAVYLCASSLVGGLAGNIQYFGAGTRLSVL.

CDR3 sequence (DNA): TGTGCCAGCAGCGATCCCCGGGGGGCCAACGTCCTGACTTTC. Translation gives CASSDPRGANVLTF. The chain employs TRBV7-6 and TRBJ2-6; no clear D gene. The V end was cut by 5 bases, the J end by 4 bases, with 9 bases between. The CDR3 spans 14 residues. Germline CDR1 reads SGHVS; CDR2 reads FNYEAQ.

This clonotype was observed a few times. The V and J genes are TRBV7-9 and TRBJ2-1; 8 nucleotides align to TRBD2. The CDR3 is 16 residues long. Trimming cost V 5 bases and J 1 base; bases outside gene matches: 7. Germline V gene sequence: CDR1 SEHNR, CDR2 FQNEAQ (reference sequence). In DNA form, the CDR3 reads TGTGCCAGCAGCACCTTACTAGCGGAATCCTACAATGAGCAGTTCTTC. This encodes CASSTLLAESYNEQFF.

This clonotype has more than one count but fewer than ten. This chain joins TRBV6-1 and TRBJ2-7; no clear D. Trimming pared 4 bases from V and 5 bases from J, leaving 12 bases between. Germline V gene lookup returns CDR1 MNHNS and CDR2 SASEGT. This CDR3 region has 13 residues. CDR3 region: CASSVTYTNEQYF. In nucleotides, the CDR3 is TGTGCCAGCAGTGTTACATATACCAACGAGCAGTACTTC.

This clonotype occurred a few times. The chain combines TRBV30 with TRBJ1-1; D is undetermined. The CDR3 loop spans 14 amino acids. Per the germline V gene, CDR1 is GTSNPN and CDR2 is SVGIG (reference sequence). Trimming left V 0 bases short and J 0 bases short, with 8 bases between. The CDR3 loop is CAWSVAVMNTEAFF. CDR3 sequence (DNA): TGTGCCTGGAGTGTAGCAGTCATGAACACTGAAGCTTTCTTT.

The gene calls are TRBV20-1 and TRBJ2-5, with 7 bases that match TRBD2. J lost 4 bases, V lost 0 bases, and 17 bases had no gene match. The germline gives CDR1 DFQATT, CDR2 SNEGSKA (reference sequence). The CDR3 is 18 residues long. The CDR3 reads CSARDGSVGGSRGETQYF. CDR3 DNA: TGCAGTGCTAGAGATGGGTCCGTGGGCGGGAGTAGGGGAGAGACCCAGTACTTC.

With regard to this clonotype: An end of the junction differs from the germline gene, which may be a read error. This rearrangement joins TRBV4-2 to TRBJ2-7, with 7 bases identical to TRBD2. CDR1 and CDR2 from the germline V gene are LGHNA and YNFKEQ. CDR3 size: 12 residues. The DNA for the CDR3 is TGTGCCATCAGCCAAGCGGGGTTCGAGCAGTACTTC. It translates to CAISQAGFEQYF.

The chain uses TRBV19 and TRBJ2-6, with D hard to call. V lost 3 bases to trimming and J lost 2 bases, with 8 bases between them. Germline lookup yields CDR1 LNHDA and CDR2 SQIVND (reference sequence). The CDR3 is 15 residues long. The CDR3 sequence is CASSIRMAGANVLTF. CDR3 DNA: TGTGCCAGTAGTATCCGAATGGCTGGGGCCAACGTCCTGACTTTC.

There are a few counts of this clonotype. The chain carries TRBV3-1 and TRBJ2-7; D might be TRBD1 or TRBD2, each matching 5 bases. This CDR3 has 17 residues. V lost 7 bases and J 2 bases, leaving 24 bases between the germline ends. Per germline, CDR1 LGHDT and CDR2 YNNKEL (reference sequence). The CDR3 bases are TGTGCCAGCACCCCCAGGTCTCGTTCAGGGACCGCCTACGAGCAGTACTTC. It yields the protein CASTPRSRSGTAYEQYF.